Below are 17 T cell receptor beta chains sequenced from a single sample in a study of PD-1 blockade in classical Hodgkin lymphoma. Time point indicated: cycle 4 day 1 (C4D1), after 6 weeks of nivolumab. Every one of the patients relapsed after autologous stem cell transplantation (brentuximab vedotin exposure was variable). TCRdb keeps only in-frame clones here, not all; method: immunoSEQ multiplex PCR. The sample shows roughly 94,000 clones, roughly 91% of them seen only once. Sequenced here: peripheral blood mononuclear cells (PBMCs), sampled before the fourth cycle of nivolumab. Receptors originate from a human donor with classical Hodgkin lymphoma.

This clone was picked up one time. The CDR3 is CASTGRINEKLFF. DNA of the CDR3: TGTGCCAGCACAGGTCGAATTAATGAAAAACTGTTTTTT. The V and J genes are TRBV27 and TRBJ1-4, with D uncertain. Germline V gene lookup returns CDR1 MNHEY and CDR2 SMNVEV (reference sequence). CDR3 length: 13 amino acids. Trimming took off 7 bases at V and 4 bases at J, with 10 bases between the two ends.

CDR3 amino acids: CASSSRLAGGLETQYF. For the CDR3, the DNA is TGTGCCAGCAGTTCCCGACTAGCGGGAGGGTTGGAGACCCAGTACTTC. J is TRBJ2-5 and V is TRBV7-8, with 14 positions matching TRBD2. Germline CDR1 is SGHVS and CDR2 is FQNEAQ. There are 16 residues in the CDR3. V lost 6 bases and J lost 5; bases outside the gene matches: 8.

The V gene is TRBV28, the J gene TRBJ1-2; 7 bases line up with TRBD1. CDR1 MDHEN and CDR2 SYDVKM come from the germline V gene. With V trimmed by 2 bases and J by 8 bases, 14 bases remained unmatched. The CDR3 runs to 16 residues. This CDR3 is CASSLLWVKQGGGYTF. DNA for the CDR3: TGTGCCAGCAGTTTACTCTGGGTGAAGCAGGGGGGCGGCTACACCTTC.

The chain combines TRBV30 with TRBJ1-5; unclear D gene. V was cut by 2 bases and J by 4 bases, with 12 bases left in between. CDR1 and CDR2 (germline): GTSNPN, SVGIG (reference sequence). The CDR3 is 14 amino acids. CDR3 sequence reads: CAWSLGLRNQPQHF. The CDR3 DNA reads as TGTGCCTGGAGTTTGGGCCTTCGGAATCAGCCCCAGCATTTT.

The gene calls are TRBV7-2 and TRBJ2-2; the match to TRBD2 covers 12 bases. CDR1 is SGHTA, CDR2 FQGNSA, per germline. V gave up 0 bases and J gave up 3 bases; unmatched junction bases: 5. CDR3 length: 18 amino acids. In DNA form, the CDR3 reads TGTGCCAGCAGCTTAGCGCTGGGACTAGCGGGCTACACCGGGGAGCTGTTTTTT. Translating it yields CASSLALGLAGYTGELFF.

This chain connects TRBV7-9 to TRBJ1-1; no clear D gene. Per the germline V gene, CDR1 is SEHNR and CDR2 is FQNEAQ (reference sequence). The V and J ends lost 2 bases and 0 bases respectively, with 7 bases between them. The CDR3 is 14 amino acids. In DNA, the CDR3 is TGTGCCAGCAGCTTACTACGGATGAACACTGAAGCTTTCTTT. Translating gives CASSLLRMNTEAFF.

V and J are TRBV14 and TRBJ1-1; D call uncertain. V lost 4 bases and J 0 bases, leaving 12 bases between the germline ends. Germline V gene sequence: CDR1 SGHDN, CDR2 FVKESK. The CDR3 extends over 15 amino acids. The CDR3 sequence is CASSLQRRMNTEAFF. CDR3 nucleotide sequence: TGTGCCAGCAGCCTCCAGAGGCGAATGAACACTGAAGCTTTCTTT.

The chain couples TRBV14 to TRBJ2-5; 10 bases are a match to TRBD1. Trimming removed 2 bases from V and 0 bases from J; junction bases left unmatched: 18. This CDR3 comprises 21 residues. Looked up from germline, CDR1 is SGHDN and CDR2 is FVKESK. CDR3 nucleotides: TGTGCCAGCAGCCAATATTTTTTCGAGACAGGGGGCGGTTGGTACCAAGAGACCCAGTACTTC. Protein product: CASSQYFFETGGGWYQETQYF.

This clone occurred once. The chain combines TRBV7-8 with TRBJ1-1; possibly TRBD1 for D (5 bases). The CDR3 contains 13 residues. V was trimmed by 3 bases and J by 1 base, leaving 6 bases between them. Per germline, CDR1 SGHVS and CDR2 FQNEAQ. In nucleotides, the CDR3 is TGTGCCAGCAGCTTGGGGCGGAACACTGAAGCTTTCTTT. It is translated as CASSLGRNTEAFF.

The V and J genes are TRBV9 and TRBJ2-5; possible D gene TRBD2, 5 bases. CDR1 is SGDLS, CDR2 YYNGEE, per germline. Trimming removed 0 bases from V and 5 bases from J, with 11 bases in between. This CDR3 has 14 amino acids. CDR3 sequence: CASSVGRIPETQYF. For the CDR3, the DNA is TGTGCCAGCAGCGTAGGGAGGATCCCGGAGACCCAGTACTTC.

The chain has TRBV5-1 and TRBJ1-2; D ambiguous. V was pared by 4 bases and J by 3 bases, with 13 bases between. Germline V gene data show CDR1 as SGHRS and CDR2 as YFSETQ. This CDR3 spans 14 amino acids. The CDR3 DNA reads TGCGCCAGCAGCCGGGCAGGAGAGGACTATGGCTACACCTTC. It is translated as CASSRAGEDYGYTF.

The gene calls are TRBV28 and TRBJ1-2; D perhaps matches TRBD1 (5 bases). CDR3 size: 17 residues. Per the germline V gene, CDR1 is MDHEN and CDR2 is SYDVKM. The ends were cut back, 4 bases at V and 5 bases at J, with 23 bases in the middle. The CDR3 region is CASSSNLWGRQGYGYTF. The CDR3 region has the DNA TGTGCCAGCAGTTCAAATCTTTGGGGGAGACAAGGATATGGCTACACCTTC.

The DNA for the CDR3 is TGTGCCAGCAGCGTAGAAGCGGGAGTGGCAGATACGCAGTATTTT. Its protein is CASSVEAGVADTQYF. The chain couples TRBV9 to TRBJ2-3, with TRBD2 identical over 8 bases. The germline gives CDR1 SGDLS, CDR2 YYNGEE. The length of the CDR3 is 15 residues. V shed 0 bases, J shed 4 bases, and the junction held 4 bases outside the gene matches. Complete variable domain (other parts from reference TRBV9 and TRBJ2-3): DSGVTQTPKHLITATGQRVTLRCSPRSGDLSVYWYQQSLDQGLQFLIQYYNGEERAKGNILERFSAQQFPDLHSELNLSSLELGDSALYFCASSVEAGVADTQYFGPGTRLTVL.

This chain joins TRBV10-2 and TRBJ2-1, with 14 bases lining up with TRBD2. Trimming at V came to 6 bases and at J to 7 bases, leaving 11 bases not matched to a gene. Germline V gene data show CDR1 as WSHSY and CDR2 as SAAADI. There are 17 residues in the CDR3. In nucleotides, the CDR3 is TGCGCCAGCAGCGCCGGGACTAGCGGGGGCAGGAGGAATGAGCAGTTCTTC. It yields the protein CASSAGTSGGRRNEQFF.

V and J are TRBV9 and TRBJ1-3; D gene ambiguous. Germline CDR1 and CDR2: SGDLS and YYNGEE. This CDR3 has 15 amino acids. Trimming cost V 4 bases and J 0 bases, with 11 bases left between them. CDR3 sequence: CASSPFPISGNTIYF. The CDR3 region has the DNA TGTGCCAGCAGCCCTTTCCCTATCTCTGGAAACACCATATATTTT.

The rearrangement joins TRBV5-1 to TRBJ1-2, with 7 bases identical to TRBD1. Unmatched junction bases numbered 22, after V lost 1 base and J lost 7 bases. This CDR3 contains 19 residues. CDR1 is SGHRS and CDR2 is YFSETQ in the germline V gene. CDR3 in amino acids: CASSLRYPARTGALGGYTF. In DNA, the CDR3 is TGCGCCAGCAGCTTGAGGTATCCCGCTAGAACAGGGGCCCTTGGTGGCTACACCTTC.

This clone is a singleton in its sample. The rearrangement uses TRBV7-6 and TRBJ2-7; D is unresolved. In germline, CDR1 is SGHVS, CDR2 FNYEAQ. The CDR3 sequence is 16 residues long. Deletions cut 5 bases from V and 1 base from J, with 18 bases between. The CDR3 DNA is TGTGCCAGCAGCCCCTCCCTCAGTAAAGGATCCTACGAGCAGTACTTC. It translates to CASSPSLSKGSYEQYF.